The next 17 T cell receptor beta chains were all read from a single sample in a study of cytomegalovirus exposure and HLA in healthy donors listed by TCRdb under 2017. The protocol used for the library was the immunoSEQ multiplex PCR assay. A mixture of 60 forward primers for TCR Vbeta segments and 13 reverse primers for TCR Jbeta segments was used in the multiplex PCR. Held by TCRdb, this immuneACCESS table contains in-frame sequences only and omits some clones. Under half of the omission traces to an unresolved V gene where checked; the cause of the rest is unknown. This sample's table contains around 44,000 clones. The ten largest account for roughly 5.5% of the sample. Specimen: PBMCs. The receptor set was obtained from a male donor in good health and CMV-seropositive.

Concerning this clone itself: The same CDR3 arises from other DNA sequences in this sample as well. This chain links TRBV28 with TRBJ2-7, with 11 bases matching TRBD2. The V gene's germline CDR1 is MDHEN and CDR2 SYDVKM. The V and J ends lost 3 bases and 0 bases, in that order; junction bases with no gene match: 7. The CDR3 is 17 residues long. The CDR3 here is CASSLDRSGGVSYEQYF. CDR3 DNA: TGTGCCAGCAGTTTGGATCGTAGCGGGGGGGTCTCCTACGAGCAGTACTTC.

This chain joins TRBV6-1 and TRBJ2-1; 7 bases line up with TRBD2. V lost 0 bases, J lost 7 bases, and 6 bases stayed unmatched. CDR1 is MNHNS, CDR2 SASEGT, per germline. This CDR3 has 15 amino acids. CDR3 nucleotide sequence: TGTGCCAGCAGTGAAGCGGGGGGGTCTCAAAATGAGCAGTTCTTC. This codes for CASSEAGGSQNEQFF.

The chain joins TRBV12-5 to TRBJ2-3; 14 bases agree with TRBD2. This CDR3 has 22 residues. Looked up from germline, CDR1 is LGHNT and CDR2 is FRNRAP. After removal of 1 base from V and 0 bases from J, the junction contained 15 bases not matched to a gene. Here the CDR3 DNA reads TGTGCTAGTGGTTTGGACACACCCCCCGGGACTAGCGGGGGAATTAGCACAGATACGCAGTATTTT. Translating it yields CASGLDTPPGTSGGISTDTQYF.

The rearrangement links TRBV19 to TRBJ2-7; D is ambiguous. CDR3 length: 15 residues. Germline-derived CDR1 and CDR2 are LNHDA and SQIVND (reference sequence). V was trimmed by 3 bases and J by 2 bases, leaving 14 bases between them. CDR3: CASSIAADLTYEQYF. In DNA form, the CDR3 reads TGTGCCAGTAGTATCGCGGCAGACTTAACCTACGAGCAGTACTTC.

CDR3 nucleotides: TGTGCCTGTGGGGAGGTGGGAAGGGAGCCCCACGGGTGTGAGCAGTTCTTC. It codes for CACGEVGREPHGCEQFF. This chain joins TRBV30 and TRBJ2-1, with D maybe TRBD2 (6 bases). V was pared by 6 bases and J by 9 bases, with 30 bases between. The CDR3 runs 17 residues. Germline CDR1 reads GTSNPN; CDR2 reads SVGIG (reference sequence). The variable domain in full, with the rest retrieved from reference TRBV30 and TRBJ2-1, is SQTIHQWPATLVQPVGSPLSLECTVEGTSNPNLYWYRQAAGRGLQLLFYSVGIGQISSEVPQNLSASRPQDRQFILSSKKLLLSDSGFYLCACGEVGREPHGCEQFFGPGTRLTVL.

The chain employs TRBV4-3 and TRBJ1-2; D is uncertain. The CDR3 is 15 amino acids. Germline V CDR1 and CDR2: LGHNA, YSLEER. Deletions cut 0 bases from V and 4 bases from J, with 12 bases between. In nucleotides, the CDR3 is TGCGCCAGCAGCCAAGATTGGGAGGATGCCTATGGCTACACCTTC. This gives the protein CASSQDWEDAYGYTF.

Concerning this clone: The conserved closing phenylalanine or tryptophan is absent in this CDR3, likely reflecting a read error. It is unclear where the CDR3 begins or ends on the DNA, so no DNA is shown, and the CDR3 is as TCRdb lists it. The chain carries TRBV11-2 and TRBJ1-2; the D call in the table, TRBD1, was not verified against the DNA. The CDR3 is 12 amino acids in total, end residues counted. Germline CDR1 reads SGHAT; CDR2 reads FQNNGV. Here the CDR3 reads CASSPPGQGPES.

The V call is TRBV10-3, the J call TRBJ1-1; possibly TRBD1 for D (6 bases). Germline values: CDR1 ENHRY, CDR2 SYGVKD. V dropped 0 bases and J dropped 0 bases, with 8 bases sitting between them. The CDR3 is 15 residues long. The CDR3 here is CAISESQGLNTEAFF. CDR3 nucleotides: TGTGCCATCAGTGAGTCTCAGGGGTTGAACACTGAAGCTTTCTTT.

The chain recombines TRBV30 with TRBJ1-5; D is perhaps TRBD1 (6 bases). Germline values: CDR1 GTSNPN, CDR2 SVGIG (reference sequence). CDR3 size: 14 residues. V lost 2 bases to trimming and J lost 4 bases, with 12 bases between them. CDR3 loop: CAWSTGWGNQPQHF. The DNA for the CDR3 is TGTGCCTGGAGTACAGGGTGGGGGAATCAGCCCCAGCATTTT.

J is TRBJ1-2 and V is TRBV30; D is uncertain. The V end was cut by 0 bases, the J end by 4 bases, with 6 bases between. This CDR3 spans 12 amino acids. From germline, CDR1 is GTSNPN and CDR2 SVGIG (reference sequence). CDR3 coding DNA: TGTGCCTGGAGTGTCGGTCTCTATGGCTACACCTTC. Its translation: CAWSVGLYGYTF.

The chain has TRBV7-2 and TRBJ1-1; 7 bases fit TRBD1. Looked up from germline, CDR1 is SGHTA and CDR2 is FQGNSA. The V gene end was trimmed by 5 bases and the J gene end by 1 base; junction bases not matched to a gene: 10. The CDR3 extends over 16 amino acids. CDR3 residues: CASSPSRGQQNTEAFF. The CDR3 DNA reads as TGTGCCAGCAGCCCCTCGCGGGGACAGCAGAACACTGAAGCTTTCTTT.

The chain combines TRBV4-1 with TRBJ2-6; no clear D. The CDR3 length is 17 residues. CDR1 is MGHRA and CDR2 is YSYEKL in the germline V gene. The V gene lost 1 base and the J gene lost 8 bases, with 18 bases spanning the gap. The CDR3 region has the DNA TGCGCCAGCAGCCAAGGGGCTGGGCAGAGTTTACCCAACGTCCTGACTTTC. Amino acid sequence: CASSQGAGQSLPNVLTF.

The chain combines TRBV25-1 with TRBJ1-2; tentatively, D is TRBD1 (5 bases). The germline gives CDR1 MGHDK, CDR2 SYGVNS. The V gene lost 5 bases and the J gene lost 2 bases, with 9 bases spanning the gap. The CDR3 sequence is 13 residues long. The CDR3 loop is CASSRGSNYGYTF. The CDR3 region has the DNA TGTGCCAGCAGTCGGGGGAGCAACTATGGCTACACCTTC.

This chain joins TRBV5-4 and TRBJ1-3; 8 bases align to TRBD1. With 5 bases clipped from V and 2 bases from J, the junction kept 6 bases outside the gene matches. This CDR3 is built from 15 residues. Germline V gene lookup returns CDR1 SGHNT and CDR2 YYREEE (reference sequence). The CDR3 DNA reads TGTGCCAGCAGTAAGGACAGGGCACCTGGAAACACCATATATTTT. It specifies CASSKDRAPGNTIYF.

The CDR3 DNA is TGTGCCAGCAGCCAAATATGGGACAGAGGTTCCTACGAGCAGTACTTC. Translated: CASSQIWDRGSYEQYF. The rearrangement uses TRBV14 and TRBJ2-7, with 7 bases that match TRBD1. This CDR3 has 16 residues. V lost 2 bases and J lost 1; bases outside the gene matches: 8. CDR1 and CDR2 (germline): SGHDN, FVKESK. The full variable domain, completed using reference TRBV14 and TRBJ2-7, is EAGVTQFPSHSVIEKGQTVTLRCDPISGHDNLYWYRRVMGKEIKFLLHFVKESKQDESGMPNNRFLAERTGGTYSTLKVQPAELEDSGVYFCASSQIWDRGSYEQYFGPGTRLTVT.

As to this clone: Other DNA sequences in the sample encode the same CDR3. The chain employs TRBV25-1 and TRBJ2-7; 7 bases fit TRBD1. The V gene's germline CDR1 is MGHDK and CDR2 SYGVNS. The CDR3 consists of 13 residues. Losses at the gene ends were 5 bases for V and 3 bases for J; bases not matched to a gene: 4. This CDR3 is CASSSGTVYEQYF. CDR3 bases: TGTGCCAGCAGTTCCGGGACAGTCTACGAGCAGTACTTC.

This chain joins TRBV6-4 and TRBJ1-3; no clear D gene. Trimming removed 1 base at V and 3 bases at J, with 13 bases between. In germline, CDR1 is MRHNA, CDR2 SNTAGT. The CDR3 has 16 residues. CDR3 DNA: TGTGCCAGCAGTGACTTGGGTCCCGGGGATGGAAACACCATATATTTT. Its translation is CASSDLGPGDGNTIYF.